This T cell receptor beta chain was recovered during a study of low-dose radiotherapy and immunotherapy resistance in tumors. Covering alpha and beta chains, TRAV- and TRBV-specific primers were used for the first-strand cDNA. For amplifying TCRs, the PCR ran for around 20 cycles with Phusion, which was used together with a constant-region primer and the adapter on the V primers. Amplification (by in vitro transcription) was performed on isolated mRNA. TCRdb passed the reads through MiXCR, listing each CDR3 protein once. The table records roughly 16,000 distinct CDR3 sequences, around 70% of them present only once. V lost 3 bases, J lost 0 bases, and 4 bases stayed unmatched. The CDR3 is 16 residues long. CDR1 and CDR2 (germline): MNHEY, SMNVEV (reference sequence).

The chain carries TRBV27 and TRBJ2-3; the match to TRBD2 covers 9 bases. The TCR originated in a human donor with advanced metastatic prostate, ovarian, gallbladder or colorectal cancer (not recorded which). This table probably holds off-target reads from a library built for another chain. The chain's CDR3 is CASSFLAGSSTDTQYF. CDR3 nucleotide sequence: TGTGCCAGCAGTTTCCTAGCGGGATCGAGCACAGATACGCAGTATTTT.